This T cell receptor beta chain came from a study of T cell responses to AZD1222 COVID-19 vaccine. Whole-study results and caveats: A rise in Spike-specific TCR breadth and depth followed two AZD1222 doses. Spike-spanning, vaccine-associated CD4 TCRs were dominant at 160-218 and 743-854.

As concerns this clone: The antigen remains undetermined.

TCRdb keeps only in-frame clones here, not all; method: immunoSEQ multiplex PCR. The table shows around 100,000 clones, with approximately 89% occurring only once. Germline CDR1 is SGHAT and CDR2 is FQNNGV. Trimming cost V 3 bases and J 3 bases; bases outside gene matches: 8. This CDR3 spans 16 amino acids. The sequence was obtained from an adult in good health. The material was peripheral blood, obtained on day 0 of AZD1222 vaccination. V and J are TRBV11-2 and TRBJ2-7; TRBD2 agrees at 10 bases. CDR3 amino acids: CASSFGLAGGGYEQYF. The DNA of the CDR3 is TGTGCCAGCAGCTTTGGATTAGCGGGGGGCGGCTACGAGCAGTACTTC. The full variable domain, with the rest looked up from reference TRBV11-2 and TRBJ2-7, is EAGVAQSPRYKIIEKRQSVAFWCNPISGHATLYWYQQILGQGPKLLIQFQNNGVVDDSQLPKDRFSAERLKGVDSTLKIQPAKLEDSAVYLCASSFGLAGGGYEQYFGPGTRLTVT.